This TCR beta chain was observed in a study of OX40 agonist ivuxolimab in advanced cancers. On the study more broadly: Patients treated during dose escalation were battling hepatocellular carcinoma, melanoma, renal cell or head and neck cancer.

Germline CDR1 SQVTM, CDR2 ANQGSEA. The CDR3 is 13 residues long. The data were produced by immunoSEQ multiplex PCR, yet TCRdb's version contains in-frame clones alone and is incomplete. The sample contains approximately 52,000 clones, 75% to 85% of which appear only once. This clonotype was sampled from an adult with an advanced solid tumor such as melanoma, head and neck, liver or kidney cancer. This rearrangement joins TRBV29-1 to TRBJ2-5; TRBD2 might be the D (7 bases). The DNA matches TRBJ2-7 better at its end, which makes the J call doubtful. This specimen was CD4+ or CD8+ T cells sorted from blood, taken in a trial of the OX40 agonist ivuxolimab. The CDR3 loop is CSVEEGGGGEQYF. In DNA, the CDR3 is TGCAGCGTTGAAGAAGGGGGGGGAGGCGAGCAGTACTTC.